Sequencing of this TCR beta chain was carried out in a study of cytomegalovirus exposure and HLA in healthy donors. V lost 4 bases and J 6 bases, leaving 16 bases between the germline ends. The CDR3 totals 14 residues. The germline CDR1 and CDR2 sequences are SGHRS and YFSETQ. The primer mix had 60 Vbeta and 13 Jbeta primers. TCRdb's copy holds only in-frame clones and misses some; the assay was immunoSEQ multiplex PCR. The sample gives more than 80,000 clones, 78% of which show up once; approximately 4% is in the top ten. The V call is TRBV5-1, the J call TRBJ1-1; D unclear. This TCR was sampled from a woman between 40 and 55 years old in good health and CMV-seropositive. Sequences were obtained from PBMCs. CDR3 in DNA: TGCGCCAGCAGCCTTCTGCATGGAGAGTCTGAAGCTTTCTTT. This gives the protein CASSLLHGESEAFF.